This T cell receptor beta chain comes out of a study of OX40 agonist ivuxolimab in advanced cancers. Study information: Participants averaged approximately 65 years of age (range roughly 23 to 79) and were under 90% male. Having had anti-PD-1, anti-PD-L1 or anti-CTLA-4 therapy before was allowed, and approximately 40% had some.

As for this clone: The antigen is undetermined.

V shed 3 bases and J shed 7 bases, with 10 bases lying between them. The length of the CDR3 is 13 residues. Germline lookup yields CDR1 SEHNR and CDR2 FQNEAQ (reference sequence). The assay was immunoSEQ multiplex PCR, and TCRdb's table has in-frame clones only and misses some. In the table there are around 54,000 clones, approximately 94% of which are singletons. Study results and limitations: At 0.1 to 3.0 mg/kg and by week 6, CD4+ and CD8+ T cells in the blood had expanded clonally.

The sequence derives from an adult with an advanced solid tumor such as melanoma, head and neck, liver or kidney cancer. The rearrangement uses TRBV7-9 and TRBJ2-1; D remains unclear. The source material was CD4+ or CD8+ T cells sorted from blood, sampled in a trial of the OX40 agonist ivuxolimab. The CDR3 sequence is CASSFSLGNEQFF. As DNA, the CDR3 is TGTGCCAGCAGCTTTTCATTAGGGAATGAGCAGTTCTTC.